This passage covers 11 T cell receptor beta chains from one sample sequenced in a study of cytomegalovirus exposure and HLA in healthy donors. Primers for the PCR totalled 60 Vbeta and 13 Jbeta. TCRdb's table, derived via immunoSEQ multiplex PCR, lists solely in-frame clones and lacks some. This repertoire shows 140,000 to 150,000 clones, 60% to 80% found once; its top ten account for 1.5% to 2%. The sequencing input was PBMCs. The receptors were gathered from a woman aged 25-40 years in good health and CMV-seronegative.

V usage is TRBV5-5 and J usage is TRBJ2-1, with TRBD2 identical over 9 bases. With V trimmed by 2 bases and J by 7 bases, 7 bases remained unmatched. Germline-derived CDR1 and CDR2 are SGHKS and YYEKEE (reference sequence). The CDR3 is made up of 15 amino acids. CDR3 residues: CASSLVLAGWNEQFF. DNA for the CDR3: TGTGCCAGCAGCTTAGTCCTAGCGGGGTGGAATGAGCAGTTCTTC.

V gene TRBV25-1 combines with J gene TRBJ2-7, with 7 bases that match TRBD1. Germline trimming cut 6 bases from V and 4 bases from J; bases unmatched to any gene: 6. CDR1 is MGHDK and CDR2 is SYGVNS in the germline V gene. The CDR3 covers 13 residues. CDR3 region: CASSHRGRYEQYF. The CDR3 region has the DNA TGTGCCAGCAGCCACAGGGGTAGGTACGAGCAGTACTTC.

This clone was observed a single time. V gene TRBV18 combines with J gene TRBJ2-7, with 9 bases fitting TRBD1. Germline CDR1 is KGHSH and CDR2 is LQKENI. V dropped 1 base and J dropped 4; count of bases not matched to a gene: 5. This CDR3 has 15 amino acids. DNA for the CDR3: TGTGCCAGCTCACCACTCGGGACAGGGAATTACGAGCAGTACTTC. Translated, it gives CASSPLGTGNYEQYF.

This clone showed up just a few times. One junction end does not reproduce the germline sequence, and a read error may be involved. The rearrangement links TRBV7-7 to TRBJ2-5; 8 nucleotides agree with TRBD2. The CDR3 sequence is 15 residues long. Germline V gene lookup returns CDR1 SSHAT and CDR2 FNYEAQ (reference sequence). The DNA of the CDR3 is TGTGCTAGCAGCTCGAACGCGGGGGGTACGGAGACCCAGTACTTC. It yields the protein CASSSNAGGTETQYF. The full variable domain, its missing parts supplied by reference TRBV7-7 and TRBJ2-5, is GAGVSQSPRYKVTKRGQDVTLRCDPISSHATLYWYQQALGQGPEFLTYFNYEAQPDKSGLPSDRFSAERPEGSISTLTIQRTEQRDSAMYRCASSSNAGGTETQYFGPGTRLLVL.

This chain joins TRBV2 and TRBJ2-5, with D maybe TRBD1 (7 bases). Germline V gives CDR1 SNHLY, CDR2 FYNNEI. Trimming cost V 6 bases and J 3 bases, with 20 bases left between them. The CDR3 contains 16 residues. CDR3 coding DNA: TGTGCCAGCAGCCTACCTGGGGGCAGGGGGGAAGAGACCCAGTACTTC. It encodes CASSLPGGRGEETQYF.

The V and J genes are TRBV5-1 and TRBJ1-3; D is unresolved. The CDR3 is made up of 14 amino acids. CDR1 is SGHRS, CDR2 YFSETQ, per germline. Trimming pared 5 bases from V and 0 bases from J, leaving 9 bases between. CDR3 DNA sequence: TGCGCCAGCAGAGACATCATCTCTGGAAACACCATATATTTT. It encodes CASRDIISGNTIYF.

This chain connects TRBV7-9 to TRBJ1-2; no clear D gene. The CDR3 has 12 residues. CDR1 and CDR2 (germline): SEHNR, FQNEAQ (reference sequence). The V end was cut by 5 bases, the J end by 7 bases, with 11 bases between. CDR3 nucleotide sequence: TGTGCCAGCAGCCCCATCGGTGCTGGCTACACCTTC. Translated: CASSPIGAGYTF.

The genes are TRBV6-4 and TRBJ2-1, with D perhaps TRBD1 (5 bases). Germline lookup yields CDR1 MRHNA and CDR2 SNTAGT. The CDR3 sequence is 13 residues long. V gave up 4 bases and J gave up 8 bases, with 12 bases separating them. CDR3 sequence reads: CASSVGLPDEQFF. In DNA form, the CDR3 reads TGTGCCAGCAGTGTGGGGCTGCCAGATGAGCAGTTCTTC.

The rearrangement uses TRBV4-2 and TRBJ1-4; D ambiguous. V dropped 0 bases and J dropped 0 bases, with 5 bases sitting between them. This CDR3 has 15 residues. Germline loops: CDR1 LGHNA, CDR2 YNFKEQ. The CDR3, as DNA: TGTGCCAGCAGCCAAGATGCAGCAACTAATGAAAAACTGTTTTTT. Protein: CASSQDAATNEKLFF.

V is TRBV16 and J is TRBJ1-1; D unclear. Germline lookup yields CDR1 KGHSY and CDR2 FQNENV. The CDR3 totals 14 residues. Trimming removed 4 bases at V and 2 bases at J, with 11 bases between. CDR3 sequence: CASSRSGSNTEAFF. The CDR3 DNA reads TGTGCCAGCAGCCGCTCGGGGAGCAACACTGAAGCTTTCTTT.

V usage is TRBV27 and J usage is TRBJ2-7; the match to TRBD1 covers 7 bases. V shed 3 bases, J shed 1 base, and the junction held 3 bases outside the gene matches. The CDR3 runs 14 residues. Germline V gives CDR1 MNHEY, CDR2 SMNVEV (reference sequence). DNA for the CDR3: TGTGCCAGCAGTTTGGTGACAGGGTCCTACGAGCAGTACTTC. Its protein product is CASSLVTGSYEQYF.